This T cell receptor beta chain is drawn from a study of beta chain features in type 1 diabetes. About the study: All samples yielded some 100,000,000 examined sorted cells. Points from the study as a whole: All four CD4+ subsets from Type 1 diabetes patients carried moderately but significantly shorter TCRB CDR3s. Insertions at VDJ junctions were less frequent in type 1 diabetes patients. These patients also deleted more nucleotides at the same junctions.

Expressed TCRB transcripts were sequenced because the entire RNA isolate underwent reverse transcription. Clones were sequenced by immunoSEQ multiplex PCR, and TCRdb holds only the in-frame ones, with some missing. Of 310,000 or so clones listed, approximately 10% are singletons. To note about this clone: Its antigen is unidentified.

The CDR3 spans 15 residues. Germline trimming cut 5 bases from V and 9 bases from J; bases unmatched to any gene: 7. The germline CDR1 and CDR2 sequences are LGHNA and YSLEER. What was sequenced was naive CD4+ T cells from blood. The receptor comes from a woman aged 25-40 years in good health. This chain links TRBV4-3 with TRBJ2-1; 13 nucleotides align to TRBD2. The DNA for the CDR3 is TGCGCCAGCAGCGCACTAGCGGGAGGGCCGATTGAGCAGTTCTTC. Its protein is CASSALAGGPIEQFF.